A selection of T cell receptor beta chains follows, all from one sample in a study of PD-1 blockade in classical Hodgkin lymphoma. Profiled with immunoSEQ multiplex PCR; TCRdb holds only in-frame clones, not every one. The sample shows about 7,700 clones, roughly 89% of them seen only once. The material was CD4+ T cells from blood, obtained at baseline. These receptors all stem from a human donor with classical Hodgkin lymphoma. Each CDR3 is given without its conserved first and last residue. Expanded clones are given a class, and other clones once, few, many or no size at all.

TRBV2,.,TRBJ2-7,ASSPRLGSEQY
TRBV6-5,.,TRBJ2-2,ASSRTGQRLF
TRBV4-3,.,TRBJ2-1,ASSQILGQGSYNEQF
TRBV5-1,.,TRBJ2-3,ASSLGSGSTDTQY
TRBV5-1,.,TRBJ1-1,ASSLTRDSGPMNTEAF
TRBV6-1,.,TRBJ2-7,AASRQGGVYEQY
TRBV15,.,TRBJ2-2,ATSRDKKLGQVWGTGELF
TRBV19,.,TRBJ2-5,ASSRGFVGQETQY
TRBV7-9,few,TRBJ1-2,ASSLFSGQMGGYT
TRBV19,.,TRBJ2-5,ASSRGVPETQY
TRBV27,.,TRBJ2-3,ASSPYGRGYSDTQY
TRBV5-1,.,TRBJ2-1,ASSPQGSGNEQF
TRBV6-1,.,TRBJ2-5,ASSEYGTRETQY
TRBV28,once,TRBJ2-3,ASSTTSFTDTQY
TRBV18,.,TRBJ2-1,ASSPKSEQF
TRBV14,.,TRBJ2-3,ASRASSADTQY
TRBV5-1,.,TRBJ1-5,ASSLDARGNQPQH
TRBV19,few,TRBJ1-5,ASSIGRGPNQPQH
TRBV5-4,.,TRBJ2-3,AGGRDTDTQY
TRBV9,.,TRBJ2-3,ASSLGQGATDTQY
TRBV13,once,TRBJ1-2,ASSLLQGGIGYT
TRBV5-4,few,TRBJ2-1,ASSLVGYNEQF
TRBV27,.,TRBJ1-1,ASSLHWDDTEAF
TRBV5-4,.,TRBJ1-1,ASSLVRTTEAF